The 21 T cell receptor beta chains in this list originate from one sample, sequenced in a study of blood T cell repertoires in COVID-19. Using immunoSEQ multiplex PCR, the repertoire was profiled, and TCRdb retains in-frame clones only, with some absent. The sample holds 95,000 to 150,000 clones, around 90% seen once. Sequenced material: peripheral blood. The receptors come from a woman aged 60-75 years with COVID-19, enrolled during active disease.

The V and J genes are TRBV30 and TRBJ2-5; 13 bases are shared with TRBD2. From germline, CDR1 is GTSNPN and CDR2 SVGIG (reference sequence). The CDR3 spans 15 residues. V lost 2 bases to trimming and J lost 5 bases; unmatched junction nucleotides: 5. This chain's CDR3 is CAWSRLAGGRETQYF. The CDR3, as DNA: TGTGCCTGGAGTAGACTAGCGGGGGGCCGGGAGACCCAGTACTTC.

J is TRBJ2-5 and V is TRBV11-1, with D unclear. The CDR3 is 13 amino acids. Trimming shortened V by 1 base and J by 4 bases, and 7 bases separated the two germline ends. Looked up from germline, CDR1 is SGHAT and CDR2 is FQDESV (reference sequence). In DNA form, the CDR3 reads TGTGCCAGCAGCTTAGGTCGTTTAGAGACCCAGTACTTC. Its translation: CASSLGRLETQYF.

The chain has TRBV19 and TRBJ1-6; 8 bases are shared with TRBD1. The V and J ends lost 6 bases and 7 bases, in that order; junction bases with no gene match: 5. CDR1 is LNHDA, CDR2 SQIVND, per germline (reference sequence). The CDR3 is made up of 14 amino acids. DNA of the CDR3: TGTGCCAGTAGCCGCCGGGACAGGAATTCACCCCTCCACTTT. This encodes CASSRRDRNSPLHF.

The V call is TRBV29-1, the J call TRBJ1-4; 7 nucleotides agree with TRBD1. This CDR3 has 14 amino acids. The germline V gene has CDR1 SQVTM and CDR2 ANQGSEA. V lost 6 bases to trimming and J lost 7 bases; unmatched junction nucleotides: 11. DNA for the CDR3: TGCAGCGTAGGAATGGGGACAGTGGGTGAAAAACTGTTTTTT. This encodes CSVGMGTVGEKLFF.

This chain uses TRBV3-1 (or the pseudogene TRBV3-2) with TRBJ1-2, with 7 bases identical to TRBD1. CDR3 length: 15 amino acids. After removal of 1 base from V and 4 bases from J, the junction contained 6 bases not matched to a gene. Looked up from germline, CDR1 is LGHDT and CDR2 is YNNKEL (reference sequence). The CDR3 DNA reads TGTGCCAGCAGCCAAGTAAGAGGGGGCGGCTATGGCTACACCTTC. This translates into CASSQVRGGGYGYTF.

V is TRBV14 and J is TRBJ2-1; 7 bases match TRBD1. The germline CDR1 and CDR2 sequences are SGHDN and FVKESK. This CDR3 region has 15 residues. Germline trimming cut 4 bases from V and 6 bases from J; bases unmatched to any gene: 9. The CDR3 region is CASSPTTTGTNEQFF. In DNA form, the CDR3 reads TGTGCCAGCAGCCCGACCACGACAGGGACCAATGAGCAGTTCTTC.

This sequence joins TRBV10-2 and TRBJ1-1; D ambiguous. Looked up from germline, CDR1 is WSHSY and CDR2 is SAAADI. This CDR3 spans 13 amino acids. V dropped 2 bases and J dropped 2 bases, with 6 bases sitting between them. In nucleotides, the CDR3 is TGCGCCAGCAGTGAGCAGGCCAACACTGAAGCTTTCTTT. Translation gives CASSEQANTEAFF.

The rearrangement links TRBV6-5 to TRBJ1-3; TRBD1 aligns across 7 bases. The V gene's germline CDR1 is MNHEY and CDR2 SVGAGI. The V gene end was trimmed by 6 bases and the J gene end by 2 bases; junction bases not matched to a gene: 4. The CDR3 contains 14 residues. The CDR3 reads CASRRDRAGNTIYF. The CDR3 bases are TGTGCCAGCAGACGCGACAGGGCTGGAAACACCATATATTTT.

The rearrangement joins TRBV5-4 to TRBJ1-6; 7 positions match TRBD1. Per germline, CDR1 SGHNT and CDR2 YYREEE (reference sequence). With 1 base clipped from V and 8 bases from J, the junction kept 6 bases outside the gene matches. The CDR3 consists of 15 residues. The CDR3 nucleotides read TGTGCCAGCAGCTTGCGGGGGACAGAGGATTCACCCCTCCACTTT. It encodes CASSLRGTEDSPLHF. The variable domain in full, with the rest retrieved from reference TRBV5-4 and TRBJ1-6, is ETGVTQSPTHLIKTRGQQVTLRCSSQSGHNTVSWYQQALGQGPQFIFQYYREEENGRGNFPPRFSGLQFPNYSSELNVNALELDDSALYLCASSLRGTEDSPLHFGNGTRLTVT.

The sample holds a few counts of this clone. The chain has TRBV7-9 and TRBJ2-1; maybe TRBD2 (6 bases). CDR3 length equals 13 residues. Germline assignment: CDR1 SEHNR and CDR2 FQNEAQ (reference sequence). V lost 5 bases, J lost 9 bases, and 14 bases lay in between. DNA of the CDR3: TGTGCCAGCAGCCTCCCTGGGGGGACTGAGCAGTTCTTC. Translation gives CASSLPGGTEQFF.

The CDR3 bases are TGTGCCAGCAGGACACAGGGTTCTGGGTCACCCCTCCACTTT. It codes for CASRTQGSGSPLHF. The rearrangement uses TRBV2 and TRBJ1-6; TRBD1 is a possible D gene (6 bases). The CDR3 spans 14 residues. The germline V gene has CDR1 SNHLY and CDR2 FYNNEI. Trimming cost V 6 bases and J 10 bases, with 16 bases left between them.

The rearrangement uses TRBV19 and TRBJ2-1; TRBD2 might be the D (6 bases). Germline lookup yields CDR1 LNHDA and CDR2 SQIVND (reference sequence). Trimming took 5 bases from V and 5 from J, leaving 19 bases between them. The CDR3 has 16 residues. The CDR3 region has the DNA TGTGCCAGTAGTCCCCGGGGCGGGGAAGTTAACAATGAGCAGTTCTTC. Translation gives CASSPRGGEVNNEQFF.

The rearrangement joins TRBV6-4 to TRBJ2-1, with 14 nucleotides matching TRBD2. Germline loops: CDR1 MRHNA, CDR2 SNTAGT. Trimming cost V 6 bases and J 7 bases; bases outside gene matches: 5. The CDR3 totals 15 residues. The CDR3 nucleotides are TGTGCCAGCAGCGGGGGACTAGCGGGGGTAAATGAGCAGTTCTTC. The encoded protein is CASSGGLAGVNEQFF.

This chain connects TRBV7-3 to TRBJ1-6; D possibly corresponds to TRBD1 (6 bases). This CDR3 is built from 15 residues. V was cut by 3 bases and J by 3 bases, with 9 bases left in between. The V gene's germline CDR1 is SGHTA and CDR2 FQGTGA. CDR3 coding DNA: TGTGCCAGCAGCTTCACAGGGAACTATAATTCACCCCTCCACTTT. This sequence encodes CASSFTGNYNSPLHF. Full variable domain (outside the CDR3, taken from reference TRBV7-3 and TRBJ1-6): GAGVSQTPSNKVTEKGKYVELRCDPISGHTALYWYRQSLGQGPEFLIYFQGTGAADDSGLPNDRFFAVRPEGSVSTLKIQRTERGDSAVYLCASSFTGNYNSPLHFGNGTRLTVT.

This chain joins TRBV28 and TRBJ1-5; D unresolved. This CDR3 has 17 amino acids. V lost 8 bases and J 4 bases, leaving 24 bases between the germline ends. Germline values: CDR1 MDHEN, CDR2 SYDVKM. The CDR3 DNA is TGTGCCAGCTTCGGAGGGAACCTCATAACGACAAATCAGCCCCAGCATTTT. This gives the protein CASFGGNLITTNQPQHF.

V and J are TRBV30 and TRBJ1-4, with unresolved D. This CDR3 comprises 14 residues. V was cut by 4 bases and J by 0 bases, with 9 bases left in between. Per germline, CDR1 GTSNPN and CDR2 SVGIG (reference sequence). CDR3 residues: CAWTRVATNEKLFF. CDR3 DNA: TGTGCCTGGACCCGGGTGGCAACTAATGAAAAACTGTTTTTT. Using reference TRBV30 and TRBJ1-4 for the parts outside the CDR3, the full variable domain is SQTIHQWPATLVQPVGSPLSLECTVEGTSNPNLYWYRQAAGRGLQLLFYSVGIGQISSEVPQNLSASRPQDRQFILSSKKLLLSDSGFYLCAWTRVATNEKLFFGSGTQLSVL.

The genes are TRBV9 and TRBJ1-5; D might be TRBD1 (5 bases). Germline V lookup: CDR1 SGDLS, CDR2 YYNGEE. The CDR3 extends over 13 amino acids. V dropped 4 bases and J dropped 4 bases, with 9 bases sitting between them. In nucleotides, the CDR3 is TGTGCCAGCAGCAGGGCAGGGAATCAGCCCCAGCATTTT. This sequence encodes CASSRAGNQPQHF.

The chain recombines TRBV10-3 with TRBJ2-7, with a tentative D call TRBD1 (6 bases). This CDR3 comprises 15 residues. In germline, CDR1 is ENHRY, CDR2 SYGVKD. Trimming pared 0 bases from V and 1 base from J, leaving 10 bases between. The CDR3 nucleotides are TGTGCCATCAGTGAGTCGGGTCAGGGGTCCTACGAGCAGTACTTC. Encoded protein: CAISESGQGSYEQYF.

The chain employs TRBV6-2 or TRBV6-3 and TRBJ2-5, with TRBD2 as a possible D gene (5 bases). The CDR3 sequence is 15 residues long. Germline values: CDR1 MNHEY, CDR2 SVGEGT. V lost 7 bases and J 4 bases, leaving 19 bases between the germline ends. This CDR3 reads CASTSSRVGGETQYF. The CDR3 bases are TGTGCCAGCACTTCCTCCCGAGTTGGAGGAGAGACCCAGTACTTC.

V gene TRBV7-9 combines with J gene TRBJ2-1; the D is unclear. The CDR3 covers 13 residues. Germline assignment: CDR1 SEHNR and CDR2 FQNEAQ (reference sequence). Trimming shortened V by 8 bases and J by 3 bases, and 11 bases separated the two germline ends. The CDR3 coding sequence is TGTGCCAGCCTACCTGCAGGCTACAATGAGCAGTTCTTC. It encodes CASLPAGYNEQFF.

The chain links TRBV7-3 to TRBJ1-2; no clear D. Germline V lookup: CDR1 SGHTA, CDR2 FQGTGA. The CDR3 runs to 14 residues. V was clipped by 7 bases and J by 8 bases, with 20 bases between them. In DNA form, the CDR3 reads TGTGCCAGCAAACCAACTGCGGGAGGCTTGGGCTACACCTTC. It specifies CASKPTAGGLGYTF.